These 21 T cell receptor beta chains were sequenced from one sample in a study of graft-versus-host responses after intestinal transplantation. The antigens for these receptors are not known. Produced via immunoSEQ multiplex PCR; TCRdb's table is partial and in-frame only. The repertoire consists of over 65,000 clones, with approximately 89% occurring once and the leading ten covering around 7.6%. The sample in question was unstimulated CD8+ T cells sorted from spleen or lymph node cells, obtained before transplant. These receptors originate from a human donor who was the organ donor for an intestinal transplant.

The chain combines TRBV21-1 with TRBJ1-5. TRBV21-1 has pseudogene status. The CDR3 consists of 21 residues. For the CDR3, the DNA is TGTGCCAGCAGCAAAGCGAATGTGGGGGTGGCAGGGCTCTCGAACAATCAGCCCCAGCATTTT. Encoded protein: CASSKANVGVAGLSNNQPQHF.

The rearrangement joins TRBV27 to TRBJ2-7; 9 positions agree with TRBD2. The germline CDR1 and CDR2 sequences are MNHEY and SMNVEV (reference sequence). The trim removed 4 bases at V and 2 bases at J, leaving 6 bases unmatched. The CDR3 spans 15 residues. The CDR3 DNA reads TGTGCCAGCAGTTCCTCGACTAGCGGCCCCTACGAGCAGTACTTC. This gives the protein CASSSSTSGPYEQYF.

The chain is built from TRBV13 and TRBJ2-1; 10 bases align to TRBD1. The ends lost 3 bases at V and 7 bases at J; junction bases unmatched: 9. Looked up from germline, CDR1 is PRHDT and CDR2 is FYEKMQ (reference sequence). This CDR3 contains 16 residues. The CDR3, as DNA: TGTGCCAGCAGCTTGGGCGGGACAGGGGATTGGAATGAGCAGTTCTTC. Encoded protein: CASSLGGTGDWNEQFF.

For the CDR3, the DNA is TGTGCCAGCAGCCTTAACCCCCCAGATACGCAGTATTTT. As protein: CASSLNPPDTQYF. This chain uses TRBV27 with TRBJ2-3; no clear D gene. The CDR3 runs 13 residues. In germline, CDR1 is MNHEY, CDR2 SMNVEV (reference sequence). Trimming took off 6 bases at V and 4 bases at J, with 11 bases between the two ends.

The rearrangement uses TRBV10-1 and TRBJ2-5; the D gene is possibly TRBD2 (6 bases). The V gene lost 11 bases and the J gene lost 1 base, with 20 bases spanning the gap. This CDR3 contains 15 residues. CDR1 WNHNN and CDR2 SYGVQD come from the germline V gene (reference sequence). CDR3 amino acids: CAFQGERAVQETQYF. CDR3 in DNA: TGCGCCTTCCAAGGGGAGCGGGCCGTCCAAGAGACCCAGTACTTC.

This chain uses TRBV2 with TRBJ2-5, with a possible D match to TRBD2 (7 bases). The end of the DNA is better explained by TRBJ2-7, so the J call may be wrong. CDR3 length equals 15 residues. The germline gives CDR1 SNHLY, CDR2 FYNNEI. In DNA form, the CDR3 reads TGTGCCAGCAGTGAGGGTGGGGGGGCCATAGACGAGCAGTACTTC. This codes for CASSEGGGAIDEQYF.

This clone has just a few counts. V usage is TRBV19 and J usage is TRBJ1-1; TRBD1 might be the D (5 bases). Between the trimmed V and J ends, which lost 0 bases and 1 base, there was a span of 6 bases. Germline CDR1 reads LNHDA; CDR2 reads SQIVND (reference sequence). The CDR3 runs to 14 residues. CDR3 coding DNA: TGTGCCAGTAGTATAGAGGGGACGAACACTGAAGCTTTCTTT. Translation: CASSIEGTNTEAFF.

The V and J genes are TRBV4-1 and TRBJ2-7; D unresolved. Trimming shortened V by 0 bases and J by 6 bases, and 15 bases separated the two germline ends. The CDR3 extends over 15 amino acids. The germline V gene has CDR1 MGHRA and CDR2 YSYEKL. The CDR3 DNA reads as TGCGCCAGCAGCCAAGATTCGGAGTATTTCGTCGAGCAGTACTTC. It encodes CASSQDSEYFVEQYF.

CDR3 sequence: CASSLGGQARTDTQYF. In DNA, the CDR3 is TGTGCCAGCAGCTTAGGCGGACAGGCAAGGACAGATACGCAGTATTTT. The V gene is TRBV7-9, the J gene TRBJ2-3, with 7 bases lining up with TRBD1. Trimming at V came to 1 base and at J to 3 bases, leaving 7 bases not matched to a gene. This CDR3 is built from 16 residues. Germline CDR1 and CDR2: SEHNR and FQNEAQ (reference sequence).

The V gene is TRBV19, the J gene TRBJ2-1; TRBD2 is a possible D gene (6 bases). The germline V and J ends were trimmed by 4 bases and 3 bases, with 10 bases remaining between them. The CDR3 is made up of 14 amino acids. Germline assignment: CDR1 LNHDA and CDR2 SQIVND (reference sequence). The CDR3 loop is CASSSGNHYNEQFF. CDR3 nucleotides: TGTGCCAGTAGTAGCGGGAACCACTACAATGAGCAGTTCTTC.

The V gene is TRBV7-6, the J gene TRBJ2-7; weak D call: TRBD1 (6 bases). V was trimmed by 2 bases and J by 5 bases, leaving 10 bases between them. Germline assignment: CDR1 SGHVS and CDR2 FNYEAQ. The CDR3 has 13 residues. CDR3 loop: CASSLTGTHEQYF. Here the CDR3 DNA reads TGTGCCAGCAGCTTAACAGGGACCCACGAGCAGTACTTC.

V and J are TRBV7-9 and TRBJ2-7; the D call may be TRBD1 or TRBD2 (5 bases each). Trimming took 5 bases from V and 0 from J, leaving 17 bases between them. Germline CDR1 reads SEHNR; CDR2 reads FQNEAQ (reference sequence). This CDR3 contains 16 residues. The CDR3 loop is CASSVSTGTDSYEQYF. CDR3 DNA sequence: TGTGCCAGCAGCGTCTCCACCGGGACGGACTCCTACGAGCAGTACTTC.

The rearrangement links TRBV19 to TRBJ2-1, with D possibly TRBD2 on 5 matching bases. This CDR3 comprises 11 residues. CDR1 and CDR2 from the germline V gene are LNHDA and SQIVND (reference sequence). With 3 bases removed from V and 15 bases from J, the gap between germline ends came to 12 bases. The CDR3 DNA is TGTGCCAGTAGTATTGCGGCTAGCTGGTTCTTC. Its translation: CASSIAASWFF.

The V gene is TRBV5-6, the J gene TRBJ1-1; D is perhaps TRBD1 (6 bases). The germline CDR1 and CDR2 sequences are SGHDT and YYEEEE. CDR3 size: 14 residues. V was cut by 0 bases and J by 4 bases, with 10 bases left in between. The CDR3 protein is CASSLATGFTEAFF. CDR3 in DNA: TGTGCCAGCAGCTTGGCTACAGGGTTCACTGAAGCTTTCTTT.

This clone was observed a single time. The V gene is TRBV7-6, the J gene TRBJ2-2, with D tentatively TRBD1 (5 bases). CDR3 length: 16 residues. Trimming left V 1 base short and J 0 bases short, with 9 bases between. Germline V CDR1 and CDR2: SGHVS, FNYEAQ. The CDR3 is CASSLEGLSNTGELFF. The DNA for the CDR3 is TGTGCCAGCAGCTTAGAGGGGCTTTCGAACACCGGGGAGCTGTTTTTT.

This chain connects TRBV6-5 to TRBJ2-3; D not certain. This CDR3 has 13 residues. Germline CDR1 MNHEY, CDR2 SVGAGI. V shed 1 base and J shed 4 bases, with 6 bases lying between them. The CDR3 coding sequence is TGTGCCAGCAGTTACTTATTGTCAGATACGCAGTATTTT. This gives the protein CASSYLLSDTQYF.

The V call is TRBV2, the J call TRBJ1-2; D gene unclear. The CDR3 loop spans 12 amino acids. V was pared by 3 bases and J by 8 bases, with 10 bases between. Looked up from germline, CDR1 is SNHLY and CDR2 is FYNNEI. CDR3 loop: CASSDYGEGYTF. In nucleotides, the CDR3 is TGTGCCAGCAGTGACTACGGGGAGGGCTACACCTTC.

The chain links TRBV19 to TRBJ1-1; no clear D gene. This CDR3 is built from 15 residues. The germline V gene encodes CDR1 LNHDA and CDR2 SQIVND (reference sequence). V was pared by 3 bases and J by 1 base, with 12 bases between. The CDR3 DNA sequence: TGTGCCAGTAGTATGGTGGGCCTAGGGAACACTGAAGCTTTCTTT. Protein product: CASSMVGLGNTEAFF.

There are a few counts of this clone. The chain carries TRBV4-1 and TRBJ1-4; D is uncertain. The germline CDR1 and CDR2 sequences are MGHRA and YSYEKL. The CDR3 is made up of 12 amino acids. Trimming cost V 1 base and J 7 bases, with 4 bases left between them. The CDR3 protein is CASSQGSEKLFF. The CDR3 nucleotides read TGCGCCAGCAGCCAAGGTAGTGAAAAACTGTTTTTT.

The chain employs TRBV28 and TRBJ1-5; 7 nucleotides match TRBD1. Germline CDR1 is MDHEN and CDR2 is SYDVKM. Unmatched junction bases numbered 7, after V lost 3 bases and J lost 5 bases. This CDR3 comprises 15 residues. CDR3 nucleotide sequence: TGTGCCAGCAGTTTCTCGACAGGGCCGGATCAGCCCCAGCATTTT. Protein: CASSFSTGPDQPQHF. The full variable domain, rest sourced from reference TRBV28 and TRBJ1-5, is DVKVTQSSRYLVKRTGEKVFLECVQDMDHENMFWYRQDPGLGLRLIYFSYDVKMKEKGDIPEGYSVSREKKERFSLILESASTNQTSMYLCASSFSTGPDQPQHFGDGTRLSIL.

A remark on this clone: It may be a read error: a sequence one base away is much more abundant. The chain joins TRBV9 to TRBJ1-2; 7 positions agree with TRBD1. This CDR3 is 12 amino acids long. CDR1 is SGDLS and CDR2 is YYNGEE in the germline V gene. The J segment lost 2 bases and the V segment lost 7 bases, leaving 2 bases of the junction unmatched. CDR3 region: CASVTGNYGYTF. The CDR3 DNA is TGTGCCAGCGTGACAGGGAACTATGGCTACACCTTC.